Shown below are 16 T cell receptor beta chains from a single sample sequenced in a study of T cell repertoires in cytomegalovirus infection. Their antigen targets remain unknown. In TCRdb, the reads were re-called with MiXCR into one record per CDR3 protein. The repertoire includes hundreds of thousands of distinct CDR3 sequences, under 40% of them detected once, and around an eighth sits in the top ten. Material: cultured CD8+ T cells from PBMCs, obtained from culture after CMV antigen stimulation. These receptor sequences come from a human donor in good health (CMV status not recorded). Some clones in this sample may be carry-over from other donors' samples.

This clonotype was counted many times. J is TRBJ2-5 and V is TRBV12-3 or TRBV12-4; unclear D gene. This CDR3 has 17 amino acids. Trimming took off 5 bases at V and 1 base at J, with 20 bases between the two ends. CDR3 in DNA: TGTGCCAGCAGTGCGTCCGGAGCCGTCGGCATCCAAGAGACCCAGTACTTC. It translates to CASSASGAVGIQETQYF.

There are a few counts of this clonotype. The chain is built from TRBV10-3 and TRBJ2-1; D possibly corresponds to TRBD2 (5 bases). Germline-derived CDR1 and CDR2 are ENHRY and SYGVKD. The CDR3 extends over 13 amino acids. CDR3 amino acids: CVTRGISYNEQFF. The CDR3 DNA reads as TGTGTAACCAGAGGGATCTCCTACAATGAGCAGTTCTTC.

The V and J genes are TRBV29-1 and TRBJ2-1, with D perhaps matching TRBD1 or TRBD2 (5 bases each). The CDR3 spans 14 residues. Germline CDR1 reads SQVTM; CDR2 reads ANQGSEA. V was clipped by 1 base and J by 4 bases, with 11 bases between them. The CDR3 coding sequence is TGCAGCGTTGAAGGAATGGGACGGTACAATGAGCAGTTCTTC. It codes for CSVEGMGRYNEQFF.

The chain links TRBV12-3 or TRBV12-4 to TRBJ2-5, with D possibly TRBD1 on 6 matching bases. The CDR3 is 16 residues long. V dropped 5 bases and J dropped 6 bases, with 22 bases sitting between them. The CDR3 nucleotides read TGTGCCAGCAGTCCCCCCGAAGGAGTGGGGGCGAAGACCCAGTACTTC. This sequence encodes CASSPPEGVGAKTQYF.

This clonotype has only a few counts. The V call is TRBV23-1, the J call TRBJ2-7; 8 bases agree with TRBD1. TRBV23-1 is an open reading frame, and its role is uncertain. The CDR3 is made up of 17 amino acids. With 1 base clipped from V and 5 bases from J, the junction kept 13 bases outside the gene matches. This chain's CDR3 is CASSQFNLRQGAHEQYV. CDR3 DNA sequence: TGCGCCAGCAGTCAATTTAATTTACGGCAGGGGGCACACGAGCAGTACGTC.

This clonotype has a count of ten or more. The V call is TRBV19, the J call TRBJ1-2; no firm D call. This CDR3 has 11 residues. Trimming stripped 6 bases from V and 5 bases from J, with 7 bases between. Germline V gene sequence: CDR1 LNHDA, CDR2 SQIVND (reference sequence). The CDR3 loop is CASRRNYGYTF. CDR3 DNA: TGTGCCAGTAGGAGAAATTATGGCTACACCTTC.

This clonotype showed up just a few times. The rearrangement uses TRBV7-8 and TRBJ1-2; D not certain. CDR1 is SGHVS, CDR2 FQNEAQ, per germline. V was clipped by 7 bases and J by 8 bases, with 17 bases between them. The CDR3 runs 13 residues. The CDR3 coding sequence is TGTGCCAGCACTTTGGACCTGTCGGGGGGCTACACCTTC. It yields the protein CASTLDLSGGYTF. The variable domain in full, completed from reference TRBV7-8 and TRBJ1-2, reads GAGVSQSPRYKVAKRGQDVALRCDPISGHVSLFWYQQALGQGPEFLTYFQNEAQLDKSGLPSDRFFAERPEGSVSTLKIQRTQQEDSAVYLCASTLDLSGGYTFGSGTRLTVV.

This clonotype has ten or more counts. CDR3 nucleotide sequence: TGTGCCAGCAGCGTCGGCGGTCGTACCGGGGAGCTGTTTTTT. Translation gives CASSVGGRTGELFF. The V gene is TRBV7-2, the J gene TRBJ2-2; no definite D call. The germline V and J ends were trimmed by 5 bases and 5 bases, with 12 bases remaining between them. The germline gives CDR1 SGHTA, CDR2 FQGNSA. This CDR3 region has 14 residues.

The chain links TRBV27 to TRBJ1-1; no reliable D call. This CDR3 has 15 residues. Deletions cut 4 bases from V and 3 bases from J, with 15 bases between. In germline, CDR1 is MNHEY, CDR2 SMNVEV (reference sequence). The CDR3 is CASSSEQRGDTEAFF. The CDR3 nucleotides are TGTGCCAGCAGTTCCGAACAGCGAGGAGACACTGAAGCTTTCTTT.

The table lists this clonotype with a few counts. This chain joins TRBV19 and TRBJ1-6, with D hard to call. The germline V gene encodes CDR1 LNHDA and CDR2 SQIVND (reference sequence). Trimming pared 10 bases from V and 3 bases from J, leaving 13 bases between. The CDR3 is 14 amino acids. CDR3 residues: CATKRGDYNSPLHF. In nucleotides, the CDR3 is TGTGCCACCAAACGGGGTGACTATAATTCACCCCTCCACTTT.

This clonotype occurred many times. This chain's CDR3 is CASRPRGPRSTDTQYF. CDR3 bases: TGTGCCAGCAGACCCCGGGGGCCGAGAAGCACAGATACGCAGTATTTT. The genes are TRBV12-3 or TRBV12-4 and TRBJ2-3; the D call may be TRBD1 or TRBD2 (6 bases each). The CDR3 totals 16 residues. Trimming pared 6 bases from V and 0 bases from J, leaving 16 bases between.

This clonotype was detected ten times or more. The J gene is TRBJ2-1, the V gene TRBV7-2, with D perhaps TRBD1 (7 bases). Trimming took 4 bases from V and 8 from J, leaving 12 bases between them. CDR1 SGHTA and CDR2 FQGNSA come from the germline V gene. The CDR3 sequence is 13 residues long. Written as DNA, the CDR3 is TGTGCCAGCAGCTACGACAGGGACTATGAGCAGTTCTTC. Translated: CASSYDRDYEQFF.

The chain links TRBV7-4 to TRBJ2-5; D gene ambiguous. The CDR3 loop spans 13 amino acids. Looked up from germline, CDR1 is SGHVT and CDR2 is SQSDAQ. V was shortened by 2 bases and J by 4 bases, with 8 bases between the two germline ends. CDR3 DNA sequence: TGTGCCAGCAGCTTAAACAATCTAGAGACCCAGTACTTC. Amino acid sequence: CASSLNNLETQYF. Looking up the rest from reference TRBV7-4 and TRBJ2-5 gives the full variable domain: GAGVSQSPRYKVAKRGRDVALRCDSISGHVTLYWYRQTLGQGSEVLTYSQSDAQRDKSGRPSGRFSAERPERSVSTLKIQRTEQGDSAVYLCASSLNNLETQYFGPGTRLLVL.

The chain is built from TRBV2 and TRBJ2-3, with D hard to call. The V end was cut by 1 base, the J end by 4 bases, with 9 bases between. The CDR3 covers 14 residues. The germline CDR1 and CDR2 sequences are SNHLY and FYNNEI. The CDR3 spells CASSEVPRADTQYF. The DNA for the CDR3 is TGTGCCAGCAGTGAAGTGCCCCGGGCAGATACGCAGTATTTT.

This clonotype was counted only a few times. This chain uses TRBV10-3 with TRBJ1-2; a weak D match, TRBD1 (5 bases). CDR1 and CDR2 (germline): ENHRY, SYGVKD. The CDR3 is 14 amino acids. Trimming took 6 bases from V and 3 from J, leaving 14 bases between them. CDR3 sequence: CAISANDRDYGYTF. The CDR3 nucleotides are TGTGCCATCAGCGCAAACGACAGAGACTATGGCTACACCTTC.

Remarks on this clonotype: This clone may be a read error of a much larger clone one base away. This chain links TRBV7-2 with TRBJ1-2; a weak D match, TRBD1 (6 bases). Trimming took off 5 bases at V and 10 bases at J, with 17 bases between the two ends. The CDR3 contains 13 residues. Germline values: CDR1 SGHTA, CDR2 FQGNSA. The CDR3 region has the DNA TGTGCCAGCAGCCAAACAGGGTTAAATGACTACACCTTC. Its protein is CASSQTGLNDYTF.